Reported below is one TCR beta chain. Its cognate antigen is unknown. The data were obtained in a study of neoadjuvant nivolumab and ipilimumab in lung cancer. General study results and limits: Only two of four nivolumab-treated tumors gained richness and clonality by surgery.

Germline lookup yields CDR1 SGHRS and CDR2 YFSETQ. The CDR3 spans 16 residues. Trimming left V 4 bases short and J 0 bases short, with 14 bases between. Measured with immunoSEQ multiplex PCR; TCRdb has only the in-frame clones, and not every one. Among about 38,000 clones listed, 75% to 90% were seen once. V usage is TRBV5-1 and J usage is TRBJ1-3; D perhaps matches TRBD1 (6 bases). This sequence originates from an adult with non-small cell lung cancer. Sequences were derived from peripheral blood, sampled before neoadjuvant nivolumab, alone or with ipilimumab. Here the CDR3 reads CASSPGQLSSGNTIYF. The CDR3 bases are TGCGCCAGCAGCCCCGGACAGTTGAGCTCTGGAAACACCATATATTTT.